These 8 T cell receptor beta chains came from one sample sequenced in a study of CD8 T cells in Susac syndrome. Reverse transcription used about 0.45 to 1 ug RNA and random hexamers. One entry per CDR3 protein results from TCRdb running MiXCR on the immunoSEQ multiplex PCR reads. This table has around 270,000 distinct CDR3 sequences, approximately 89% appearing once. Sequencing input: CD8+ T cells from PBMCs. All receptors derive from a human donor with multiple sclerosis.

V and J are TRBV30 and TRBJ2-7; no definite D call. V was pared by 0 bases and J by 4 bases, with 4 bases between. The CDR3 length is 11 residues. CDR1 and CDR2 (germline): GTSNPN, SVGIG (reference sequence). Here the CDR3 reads CAWSVLYEQYF. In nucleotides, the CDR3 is TGTGCCTGGAGTGTATTATACGAGCAGTACTTC.

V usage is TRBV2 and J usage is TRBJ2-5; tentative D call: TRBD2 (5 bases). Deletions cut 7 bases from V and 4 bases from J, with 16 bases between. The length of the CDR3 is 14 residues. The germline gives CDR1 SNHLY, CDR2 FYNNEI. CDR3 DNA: TGTGCCAGCATGGAGGAGGTGGGCGGAGAGACCCAGTACTTC. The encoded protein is CASMEEVGGETQYF. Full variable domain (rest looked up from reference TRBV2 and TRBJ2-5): EPEVTQTPSHQVTQMGQEVILRCVPISNHLYFYWYRQILGQKVEFLVSFYNNEISEKSEIFDDQFSVERPDGSNFTLKIRSTKLEDSAMYFCASMEEVGGETQYFGPGTRLLVL.

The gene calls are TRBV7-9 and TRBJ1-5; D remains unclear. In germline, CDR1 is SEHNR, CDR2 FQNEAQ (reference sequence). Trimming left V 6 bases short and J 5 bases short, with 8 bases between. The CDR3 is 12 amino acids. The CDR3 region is CASSIGHQPQHF. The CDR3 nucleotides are TGTGCCAGCAGTATCGGCCATCAGCCCCAGCATTTT.

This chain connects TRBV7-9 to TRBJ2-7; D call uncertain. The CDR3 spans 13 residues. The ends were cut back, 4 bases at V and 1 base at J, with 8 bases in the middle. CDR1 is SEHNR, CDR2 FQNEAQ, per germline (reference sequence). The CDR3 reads CASSSPFSYEQYF. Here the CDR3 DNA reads TGTGCCAGCAGCTCCCCCTTTTCCTACGAGCAGTACTTC.

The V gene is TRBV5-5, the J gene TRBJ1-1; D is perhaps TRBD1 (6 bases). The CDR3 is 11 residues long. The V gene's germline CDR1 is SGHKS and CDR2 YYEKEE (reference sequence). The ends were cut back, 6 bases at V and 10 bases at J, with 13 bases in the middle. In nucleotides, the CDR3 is TGTGCCAGCACACAGGGCGAGAGAGCTTTCTTT. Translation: CASTQGERAFF.

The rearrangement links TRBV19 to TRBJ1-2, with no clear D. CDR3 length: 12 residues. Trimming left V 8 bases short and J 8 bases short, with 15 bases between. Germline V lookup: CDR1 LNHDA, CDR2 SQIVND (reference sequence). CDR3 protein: CASAPGSSGYTF. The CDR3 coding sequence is TGTGCCAGTGCCCCCGGGTCAAGCGGCTACACCTTC.

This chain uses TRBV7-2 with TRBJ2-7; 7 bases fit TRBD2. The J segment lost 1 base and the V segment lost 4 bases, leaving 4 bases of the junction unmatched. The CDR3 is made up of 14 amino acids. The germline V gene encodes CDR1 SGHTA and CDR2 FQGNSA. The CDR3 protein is CASSSSGPSYEQYF. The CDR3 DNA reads TGTGCCAGCAGCTCTAGCGGTCCTTCCTACGAGCAGTACTTC.

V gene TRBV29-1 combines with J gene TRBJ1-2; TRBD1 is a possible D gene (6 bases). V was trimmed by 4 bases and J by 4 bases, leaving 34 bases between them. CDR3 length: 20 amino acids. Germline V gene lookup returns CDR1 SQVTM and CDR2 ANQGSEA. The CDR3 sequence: CSVGLLGVETGGKWFYGYTF. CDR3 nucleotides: TGCAGCGTTGGCCTACTAGGAGTGGAGACAGGTGGAAAGTGGTTCTATGGCTACACCTTC.